This T cell receptor beta chain came from a study of blood T cell repertoires in COVID-19. Turning to the study itself: From T cells, B-cell-depleted T cells, or PBMCs came the material, which was cDNA or gDNA.

Original handling: Nucleated cell counts were estimated from reference gene primer amplification. Data came from immunoSEQ multiplex PCR; TCRdb stores just in-frame clones and leaves some out. From that table come the V and J calls and clone size; the DNA was used to work out D and trimming. This table has some 170,000 clones, 85% appearing once. V gave up 5 bases and J gave up 0 bases; unmatched junction bases: 5. The CDR3 contains 15 residues. The germline CDR1 and CDR2 sequences are LGHDT and YNNKEL (reference sequence). The V gene is TRBV3-1 (or the pseudogene TRBV3-2), the J gene TRBJ2-3; TRBD2 agrees at 7 bases. The source is a man aged 40-55 years who had recovered from COVID-19. Sequencing input: PBMCs or T cells enriched from blood (not recorded which). The CDR3 is CASSEKRGSTDTQYF. Written as DNA, the CDR3 is TGTGCCAGCAGCGAAAAGCGGGGTAGCACAGATACGCAGTATTTT.